Below, one TCR beta chain is given with its context. Antigen: not known. The data are from a study of CD8 T cells in ankylosing spondylitis. General study findings and limits: Reported data indicate significant enrichment of disease-linked clones within matched ankylosing spondylitis synovial fluid.

The V end was cut by 1 base, the J end by 7 bases, with 11 bases between. The CDR3 runs to 13 residues. Per germline, CDR1 ENHRY and CDR2 SYGVKD. TCRdb re-called the 5' RACE reads through MiXCR, storing one row per CDR3 protein. Of 380,000 or so distinct CDR3 sequences listed, 20% to 25% are singletons. The chain carries TRBV10-3 and TRBJ2-7; D ambiguous. The TCR originated in a male donor with ankylosing spondylitis or in good health (not recorded which). What was sequenced was blood, either unsorted or a sorted T cell fraction (not recorded which). The CDR3 nucleotides read TGTGCCATCAGTGAGTTCAGTGGCGGAGAGCAGTACTTC. Amino acid sequence: CAISEFSGGEQYF.